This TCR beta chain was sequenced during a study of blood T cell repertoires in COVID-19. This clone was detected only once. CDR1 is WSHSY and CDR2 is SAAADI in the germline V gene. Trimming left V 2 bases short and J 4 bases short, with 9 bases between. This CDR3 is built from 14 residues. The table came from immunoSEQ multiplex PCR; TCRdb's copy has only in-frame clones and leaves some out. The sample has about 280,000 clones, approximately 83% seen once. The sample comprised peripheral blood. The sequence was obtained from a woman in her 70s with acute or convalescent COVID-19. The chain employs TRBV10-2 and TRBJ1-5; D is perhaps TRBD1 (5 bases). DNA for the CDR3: TGCGCCAGCAGTGAGGCGGGGGGGAATCAGCCCCAGCATTTT. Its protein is CASSEAGGNQPQHF.